One sample yielded the 7 T cell receptor beta chains listed below, sequenced in a study of T cells in tuberculosis. Sequenced by immunoSEQ multiplex PCR; TCRdb stores in-frame clones only, minus some. The data contain under 35,000 clones, less than 95% of them singletons. The sample comprised PBMCs. These receptors came from a donor aged 10-29 years with latent tuberculosis or without tuberculosis infection.

The chain recombines TRBV7-2 with TRBJ2-3; TRBD1 matches 8 bases. The CDR3 has 14 residues. V was clipped by 3 bases and J by 3 bases; unmatched bases: 2. Germline CDR1 is SGHTA and CDR2 is FQGNSA. The CDR3 loop reads CASSFGQGTDTQYF. In DNA, the CDR3 is TGTGCCAGCAGCTTCGGACAGGGTACAGATACGCAGTATTTT.

The CDR3 nucleotides read TGTGCCAGCAGCGTAGGAGGGGGCCTAACAGATACGCAGTATTTT. Its protein is CASSVGGGLTDTQYF. The chain couples TRBV9 to TRBJ2-3; 7 bases align to TRBD1. The CDR3 runs to 15 residues. V trimming: 0 bases; J trimming: 3 bases; junction bases outside the gene matches: 4. Germline V gene lookup returns CDR1 SGDLS and CDR2 YYNGEE.

This clone was seen only once. The V call is TRBV30, the J call TRBJ1-1, with D possibly TRBD1 on 6 matching bases. The CDR3 is 15 amino acids. V was cut by 3 bases and J by 0 bases, with 14 bases left in between. Germline V gives CDR1 GTSNPN, CDR2 SVGIG (reference sequence). Here the CDR3 reads CAWRLTGLLNTEAFF. CDR3 sequence (DNA): TGTGCCTGGAGGTTAACAGGGTTATTGAACACTGAAGCTTTCTTT. Filled out from reference TRBV30 and TRBJ1-1, the complete variable domain reads SQTIHQWPATLVQPVGSPLSLECTVEGTSNPNLYWYRQAAGRGLQLLFYSVGIGQISSEVPQNLSASRPQDRQFILSSKKLLLSDSGFYLCAWRLTGLLNTEAFFGQGTRLTVV.

With regard to this clone: Germline and junction disagree at one end, which may indicate a read error. The V gene is TRBV2, the J gene TRBJ2-5; D not certain. Germline V gene data show CDR1 as SNHLY and CDR2 as FYNNEI. This CDR3 has 13 residues. The CDR3, as DNA: TGTGCCAGCAGTGAAGCGCGAGGAGCCCGGTTGCACTTC. This translates into CASSEARGARLHF.

This clone has just one count. The chain combines TRBV11-2 with TRBJ2-7; no firm D call. CDR1 and CDR2 from the germline V gene are SGHAT and FQNNGV. The CDR3 consists of 11 residues. Deletions cut 5 bases from V and 6 bases from J, with 8 bases between. In nucleotides, the CDR3 is TGTGCCAGCAGCACGCTGAGCGAGCAGTACTTC. Translating gives CASSTLSEQYF.

This chain's CDR3 is CASSLAEYGYTF. CDR3 DNA sequence: TGTGCCAGCAGTTTGGCAGAATATGGCTACACCTTC. The chain combines TRBV28 with TRBJ1-2; D ambiguous. With 3 bases removed from V and 5 bases from J, the gap between germline ends came to 7 bases. Germline CDR1 and CDR2: MDHEN and SYDVKM. The CDR3 is 12 amino acids.

V and J are TRBV5-4 and TRBJ2-3; 11 bases agree with TRBD2. Trimming at V came to 1 base and at J to 4 bases, leaving 5 bases not matched to a gene. CDR3 length: 16 residues. Germline V gene lookup returns CDR1 SGHNT and CDR2 YYREEE (reference sequence). CDR3 bases: TGTGCCAGCAGCTTGAAGGCACTAGCGGGAGCAGATACGCAGTATTTT. Encoded protein: CASSLKALAGADTQYF.